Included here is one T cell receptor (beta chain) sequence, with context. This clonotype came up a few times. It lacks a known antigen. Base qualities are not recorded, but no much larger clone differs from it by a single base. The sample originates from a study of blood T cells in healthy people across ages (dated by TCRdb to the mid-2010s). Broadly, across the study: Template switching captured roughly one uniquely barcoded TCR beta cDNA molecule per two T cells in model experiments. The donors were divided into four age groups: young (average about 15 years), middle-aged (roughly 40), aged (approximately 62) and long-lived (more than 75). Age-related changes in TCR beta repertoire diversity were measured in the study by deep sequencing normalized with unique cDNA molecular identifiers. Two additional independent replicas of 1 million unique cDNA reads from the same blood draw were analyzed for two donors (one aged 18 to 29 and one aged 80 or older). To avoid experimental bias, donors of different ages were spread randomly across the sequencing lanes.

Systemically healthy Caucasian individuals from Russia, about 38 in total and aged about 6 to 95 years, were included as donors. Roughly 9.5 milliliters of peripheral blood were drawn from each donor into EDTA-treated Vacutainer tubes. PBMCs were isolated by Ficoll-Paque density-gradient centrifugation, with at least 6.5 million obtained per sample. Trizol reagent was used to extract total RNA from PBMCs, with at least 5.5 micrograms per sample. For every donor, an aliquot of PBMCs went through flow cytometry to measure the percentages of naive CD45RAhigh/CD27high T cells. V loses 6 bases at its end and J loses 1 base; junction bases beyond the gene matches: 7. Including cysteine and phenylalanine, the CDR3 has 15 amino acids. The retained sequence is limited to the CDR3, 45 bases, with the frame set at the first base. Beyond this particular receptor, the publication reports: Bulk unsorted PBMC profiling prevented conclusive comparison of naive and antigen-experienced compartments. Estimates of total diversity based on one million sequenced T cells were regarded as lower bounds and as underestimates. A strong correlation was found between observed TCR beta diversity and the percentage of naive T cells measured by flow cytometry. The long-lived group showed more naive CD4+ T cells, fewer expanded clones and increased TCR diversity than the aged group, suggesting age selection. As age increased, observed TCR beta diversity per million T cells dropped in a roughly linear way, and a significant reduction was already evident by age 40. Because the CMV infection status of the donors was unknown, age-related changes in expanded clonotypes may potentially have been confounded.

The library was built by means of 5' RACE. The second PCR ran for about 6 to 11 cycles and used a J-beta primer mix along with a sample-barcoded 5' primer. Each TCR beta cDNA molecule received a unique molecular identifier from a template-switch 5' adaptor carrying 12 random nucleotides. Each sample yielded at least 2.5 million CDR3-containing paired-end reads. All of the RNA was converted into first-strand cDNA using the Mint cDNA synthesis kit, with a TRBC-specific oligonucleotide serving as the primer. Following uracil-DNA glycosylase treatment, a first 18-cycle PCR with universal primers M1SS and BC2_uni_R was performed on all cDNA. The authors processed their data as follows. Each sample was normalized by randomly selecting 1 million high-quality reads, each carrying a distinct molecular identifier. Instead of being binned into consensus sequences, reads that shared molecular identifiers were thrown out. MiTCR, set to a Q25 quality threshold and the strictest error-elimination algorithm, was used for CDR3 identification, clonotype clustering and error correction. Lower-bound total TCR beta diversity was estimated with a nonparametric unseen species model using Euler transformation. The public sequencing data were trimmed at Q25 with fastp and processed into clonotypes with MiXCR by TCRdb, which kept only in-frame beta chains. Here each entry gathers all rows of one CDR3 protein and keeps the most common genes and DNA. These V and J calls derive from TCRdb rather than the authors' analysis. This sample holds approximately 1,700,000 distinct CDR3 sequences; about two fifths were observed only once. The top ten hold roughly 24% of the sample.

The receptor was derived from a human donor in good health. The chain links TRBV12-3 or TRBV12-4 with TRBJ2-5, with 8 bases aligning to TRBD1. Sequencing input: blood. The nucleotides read TGTGCCAGCAGCCATGACAGGGGAGCCCAAGAGACCCAGTACTTC. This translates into CASSHDRGAQETQYF.